One T cell receptor beta chain is described in this entry. One end of the junction does not line up with germline, which may come from a read error. In terms of origin and age, donors were healthy Caucasian individuals from Russia aged about 6 to 90. Each donor had around 9.2 milliliters of peripheral blood drawn. This specimen comes from a study of blood T cells in healthy people across ages. Germline CDR1 reads MNHEY; CDR2 reads SMNVEV (reference sequence). This CDR3 is built from 15 residues. A second roughly 6 to 11 cycle PCR used barcoded and J-beta primers. The authors tagged each cDNA molecule using a template-switch adaptor with 12 random nucleotides. A single record per CDR3 protein comes from TCRdb applying MiXCR to the 5' RACE reads. The sample lists more than 500,000 distinct CDR3 sequences, about 26% occurring once.

The TCR comes from a woman between 65 and 79 years old in good health. The sample taken for sequencing was blood. The chain couples TRBV27 to TRBJ1-2, with TRBD1 matching over 7 bases. The CDR3 here is CASSTRPGQSYGCTF. CDR3 coding DNA: TGTGCCAGCAGCACACGTCCGGGACAGTCCTATGGCTGCACCTTC.